This T cell receptor (beta chain) is from a study of shared clonotypes between healthy human individuals. Sequencing was performed with immunoSEQ multiplex PCR; in TCRdb, only in-frame clones are kept and a portion is missing. Of 600,000 or so clones in the sample, roughly 98% were seen once. The germline CDR1 and CDR2 sequences are MGHRA and YSYEKL. The V and J ends lost 3 bases and 3 bases respectively, with 14 bases between them. The CDR3 contains 15 residues. It was CD45RO-negative cells, positively selected for CCR7, that made up naive CD8 cells, with terminally differentiated effector memory CD45RA+ cells excluded.

V is TRBV4-1 and J is TRBJ1-1; D unclear. This receptor was obtained from a man aged 25 to 40 in good health. Sequencing used naive CD8+ T cells sorted from blood. CDR3 coding DNA: TGCGCCAGCAGCCAGGCCCTCGGGAGGGACACTGAAGCTTTCTTT. Its protein product is CASSQALGRDTEAFF.